The sequence of this T cell receptor beta chain was determined in a study of cytomegalovirus exposure and HLA in healthy donors. PCR involved 60 Vbeta and 13 Jbeta primers. Profiled with immunoSEQ multiplex PCR; TCRdb holds only in-frame clones, not every one. The profile covers 180,000 or so clones, with approximately 80% appearing a single time and roughly 4.5% taken by the ten largest. Germline-derived CDR1 and CDR2 are LNHDA and SQIVND (reference sequence). V lost 3 bases and J lost 6, with 18 bases in between. The CDR3 is 15 residues long. Of note for this clone: The antigen is not known.

Study observations and caveats: When the data were analyzed later, several of the most significant clusters appeared to be linked to common viral pathogens.

The sequence was collected from a woman aged 45-65 years in good health and CMV-seropositive. This rearrangement joins TRBV19 to TRBJ2-7; a weak D match, TRBD2 (6 bases). The sample consisted of PBMCs. CDR3 loop: CASSINRGLGGEQYF. CDR3 coding DNA: TGTGCCAGTAGTATTAATAGGGGACTTGGAGGCGAGCAGTACTTC.